Reported below is one TCR beta chain. Its antigen is not known. This sample is drawn from a study of T cell responses to AZD1222 COVID-19 vaccine. Study outcomes and limitations: Nearly half of spike-specific TCRs reportedly target variant regions that are unmutated in the B.1.351 and B.1.1.7 variants. Vaccine-related CD4 TCRs covered spike, predominating at 160-218 and 743-854.

There are 17 residues in the CDR3. Germline CDR1 and CDR2: MNHEY and SMNVEV (reference sequence). The trim removed 5 bases at V and 5 bases at J, leaving 13 bases unmatched. Here immunoSEQ multiplex PCR was the method, and the copy in TCRdb shows in-frame clones only, minus some. Of 130,000 or so clones listed, around nine tenths are singletons. The specimen was peripheral blood, collected on day 0 of AZD1222 vaccination. The rearrangement joins TRBV27 to TRBJ2-2; 8 bases line up with TRBD1. This TCR came from an adult in good health. CDR3 sequence reads: CASSQGQATTRTGELFF. The CDR3 DNA sequence: TGTGCCAGCAGTCAGGGACAGGCGACGACTAGAACCGGGGAGCTGTTTTTT.